This is a list of T cell receptor beta chains from one sample in a study of glioma-infiltrating T cells. TCRdb independently ran MiXCR on the multiplex PCR reads; one entry per CDR3 protein. The data hold around 140,000 distinct CDR3 sequences, with around 42% observed a single time. Material: glioma tissue, nonneoplastic brain tissue, or PBMCs (not recorded which). The receptor source for this set is a human donor with low-grade glioma or glioblastoma, undergoing nonglioma brain surgery, or in good health (not recorded which). CDR3s include the opening cysteine and the closing phenylalanine or tryptophan. The order of the fields is clone size, V gene, J gene, D gene, CDR3 DNA, CDR3 protein. A D gene is named only where the DNA matches it firmly. A row's size may be missing; if present it is once, few, many or a size class.

.	TRBV18	TRBJ2-3	TRBD2	TGTGCCAGCTCACGTCGGGAGGATACAGATACGCAGTATTTT	CASSRREDTDTQYF
.	TRBV20-1	TRBJ1-1	TRBD1	TGCAGTGCTCCTAGGGGGCGTGTGAACACTGAAACTTTCTTT	CSAPRGRVNTETFF
.	TRBV18	TRBJ1-6	.	TGTGCCAGCTCACCCCGGGGGGGGCTCGGCTCACCCCTCCACTTT	CASSPRGGLGSPLHF
.	TRBV6-1	TRBJ1-5	.	TGTGCCAGCAGTTCAACGACCCATAGCAATCAGCCCCAGCATTTT	CASSSTTHSNQPQHF
.	TRBV7-9	TRBJ2-3	TRBD1	TGTGCCAGCGACCGGGACAGGGCTGATACGCAGTATTTT	CASDRDRADTQYF
.	TRBV2	TRBJ1-2	.	TGTGCCAGCAGTAGACAGAACTATGGCTACACCTTC	CASSRQNYGYTF
.	TRBV7-9	TRBJ2-3	TRBD2	TGTGCCAGCAGCTCATGGACTAGCGGGAGGACAGATACGCAGTATTTT	CASSSWTSGRTDTQYF
.	TRBV12-3/TRBV12-4	TRBJ2-5	TRBD1	TGTGCCAGCAGTTTCGGACAGGGTCAAAGAGAGACCCAGTACTTC	CASSFGQGQRETQYF
few	TRBV10-3	TRBJ1-1	TRBD1	TGTGCCATCAGTGACTCGGGACAGGGATATGAAGAAGCTTTCTTT	CAISDSGQGYEEAFF
few	TRBV3-1	TRBJ2-3	TRBD1	TGTGCCAGCAGCCCGGGACAGGGTGATACAGATACGCAGTATTTT	CASSPGQGDTDTQYF
few	TRBV20-1	TRBJ2-7	TRBD2	TGCAGTGCTAGTGGACTAGCGGGTTACTACGAGCAGTACTTC	CSASGLAGYYEQYF
many	TRBV6-1	TRBJ2-3	.	TGTGCCAGCAGTCCGGGGGCCACAGATACGCAGTATTTT	CASSPGATDTQYF
.	TRBV3-1	TRBJ2-7	TRBD2	TGTGCCACCTCCCAAAGACTAGCGGACCCCTACGAGCAGTACTTC	CATSQRLADPYEQYF
few	TRBV28	TRBJ1-5	TRBD1	TGTGCCAGCACCCTAACGCAGGGGGATCAGCCCCAGCATTTT	CASTLTQGDQPQHF
.	TRBV28	TRBJ2-7	.	TGTGCCAGCAGTTCCCCTTCATCCGGAGGCCGCAACTACGAGCAGTACTTC	CASSSPSSGGRNYEQYF
.	TRBV6-2/TRBV6-3	TRBJ2-1	.	TGTGCCAGCAGTTACGGAGCAAACACTAACAATGAGCAGTTCTTC	CASSYGANTNNEQFF
once	TRBV19	TRBJ2-3	.	TGTGCCAGTAAGGATGGAGGCCTCGGATATTCAGATACGCAGTATTTT	CASKDGGLGYSDTQYF
few	TRBV10-1	TRBJ2-1	.	TGCGCCAGCAAAAGGAACCACAATGAGCAGTTCTTC	CASKRNHNEQFF
.	TRBV10-2	TRBJ1-2	.	TGCGCCAGCAGTGAGTCGCGGGCTAACTATGGCTACACCTTC	CASSESRANYGYTF
few	TRBV7-2	TRBJ2-5	.	TGTGCCAGCAGCTTAGGTGGCACCCAAGAGACCCAGTACTTC	CASSLGGTQETQYF
.	TRBV4-1	TRBJ2-1	TRBD2	TGCGCCAGCAGCCATCTTACTAGCGGTTCCAATGAGCAGTTCTTC	CASSHLTSGSNEQFF
.	TRBV7-9	TRBJ1-1	TRBD1	TGTGCCAGCAGCTTAAGGGGACAGGCCACTGAAGCTTTCTTT	CASSLRGQATEAFF
many	TRBV15	TRBJ2-3	TRBD2	TGTGCCACCAGCAGTAAACTAGCGTCAGATACGCAGTATTTT	CATSSKLASDTQYF
few	TRBV4-3	TRBJ1-6	.	TGCGCCAGCAGCCAAGATGACCGAATTAATTCACCCCTCCACTTT	CASSQDDRINSPLHF
many	TRBV6-1	TRBJ2-5	.	TGTGCCAGCAGCTCAGTGGAGACCCAGTACTTC	CASSSVETQYF
.	TRBV5-4	TRBJ2-7	TRBD1	TGTGCCAGCAGCTCTGGGACAGGGGAGCTATACGAGCAGTACTTC	CASSSGTGELYEQYF
.	TRBV6-6	TRBJ1-3	.	TGTGCCAGCAGTTACGATGGAGTCTGGACGACCTCTGGAAACACCATATATTTT	CASSYDGVWTTSGNTIYF
few	TRBV7-2	TRBJ2-3	.	TGTGCCAGCAGCTTAAAGGGATGGAGCACAGATACGCAGTATTTT	CASSLKGWSTDTQYF
.	TRBV28	TRBJ1-6	.	TGTGCCAGCAGAACCTATCGGGACGTCGAGAATTCACCCCTCCACTTT	CASRTYRDVENSPLHF
many	TRBV20-1	TRBJ2-3	.	TGCAGTGCGGCAGGGAGCACAGATACGCAGTATTTT	CSAAGSTDTQYF
.	TRBV28	TRBJ2-3	.	TGTGCCAGCAGTCCAACCTCCGGTCGAACAGATACGCAGTATTTT	CASSPTSGRTDTQYF
.	TRBV4-2	TRBJ1-2	.	TGTGCCAGCAGCTCAGGGAAAAACTATGGCTACACCTTC	CASSSGKNYGYTF
.	TRBV4-1	TRBJ1-4	.	TGCGCCAGCAGCCGCGGACTGGCTGAAAAACTGTTTTTT	CASSRGLAEKLFF
.	TRBV19	TRBJ1-1	TRBD1	TGTGCCAGTAGGAGGACAGGGGATCTGTATGCTGAAGCTTTCTTT	CASRRTGDLYAEAFF
.	TRBV6-2/TRBV6-3	TRBJ2-1	TRBD2	TGTGCCAGCAGTGCTTTGGCTAGCGGGACGCTAAACAATGAGCAGTTCTTC	CASSALASGTLNNEQFF
.	TRBV6-9	TRBJ2-3	.	TGTGCCAGCAGTTACGCGGCTAGCTCAGATGCGCAGTATTTT	CASSYAASSDAQYF
.	TRBV2	TRBJ2-3	.	TGTGCCAGCAGTTACAGAGAATCAGATACGCAGTATTTT	CASSYRESDTQYF
.	TRBV28	TRBJ2-1	TRBD2	TGTGCCAGCAGTTCTGGGGGGGGGAGGTCCTACAATGAGCAGTTCTTC	CASSSGGGRSYNEQFF
.	TRBV27	TRBJ1-6	.	TGTGCCAGCAGTTTAACCGGGGACCTTAATTCACCCCTCCACTTT	CASSLTGDLNSPLHF
.	TRBV12-3/TRBV12-4	TRBJ1-1	.	TGTGCCAGCAGTTTAGCGTCGGGTACTGAAGCTTTCTTT	CASSLASGTEAFF
few	TRBV27	TRBJ2-2	.	TGTGCCAGCAGTTTATCGGCCGGGGAGCTGTTTTTT	CASSLSAGELFF
.	TRBV19	TRBJ2-3	.	TGTGCCAGTAGTATAGATCGCCTCACAGATACGCAGTATTTT	CASSIDRLTDTQYF
few	TRBV11-2	TRBJ2-7	TRBD1	TGTGCCAGCAGCTCGCCGACAGGGAACGAGCAGTACTTC	CASSSPTGNEQYF
.	TRBV6-2/TRBV6-3	TRBJ2-1	.	TGTGCCAGCGGTTACTCCCCCGGGAATGAGCAGTTCTTC	CASGYSPGNEQFF
.	TRBV7-8	TRBJ1-5	.	TGTGCCAGCAGCTTAGGCGTGGTGAATCAGCCCCAGCATTTT	CASSLGVVNQPQHF
.	TRBV7-6	TRBJ1-4	.	TGTGCCAGCAGCTCTTCGACAGTGAATAATGAAAAACTGTTTTTT	CASSSSTVNNEKLFF
few	TRBV7-2	TRBJ1-6	.	TGTGCCAGCAGCTTAGGGGGGGCAGGGGATAATTCACCCCTCCACTTT	CASSLGGAGDNSPLHF
.	TRBV6-2/TRBV6-3	TRBJ2-7	TRBD1	TGTGCCAGCAGACCAGGGAGCGGGACAGGGCGGTTCGAGCAGTACTTC	CASRPGSGTGRFEQYF
.	TRBV20-1	TRBJ1-1	.	TGCAGTGCTAGAGATGGGCCTGAAGCTTTCTTT	CSARDGPEAFF
.	TRBV25-1	TRBJ1-3	.	TGTGCCAGCAGTCCGCCAACAGGGTCGAACACCATATATTTT	CASSPPTGSNTIYF
.	TRBV28	TRBJ2-7	.	TGTGCCAGCAGTTGGGATATGAGGTCCTACAATGAGCAGTACTTC	CASSWDMRSYNEQYF
.	TRBV2	TRBJ2-1	.	TGTGCCAGCAAATCGGCCAGGGGAAATGAGCAGTTCTTC	CASKSARGNEQFF
.	TRBV28	TRBJ1-4	.	TGTGCCAGCAGTTTCAGTCGCGAAAAACTGTTTTTT	CASSFSREKLFF